These T cell receptor beta chains were read from a single sample in a study of blood T cell repertoires in COVID-19. Here immunoSEQ multiplex PCR was the method, and the copy in TCRdb shows in-frame clones only, minus some. The sample lists under 300,000 clones; approximately 90% were seen once. The sample was PBMCs or T cells enriched from blood (not recorded which). The receptors stem from an older woman in a cohort exposed to, infected with or recovered from COVID-19 (not recorded which). The CDR3 runs from the conserved cysteine through the conserved F or W. Fields, in order: D gene, V gene, clone size, J gene, CDR3 DNA, CDR3 protein. D genes are given only for firm matches. A row's size may be missing; if present it is once, few, many or a size class.

d_call: NA
v_call: TRBV14
clone_size: NA
j_call: TRBJ2-2
cdr3_nt: TGTGCCAGCAGCCCAACGGACAGCACCGGGGAGCTGTTTTTT
cdr3_aa: CASSPTDSTGELFF

d_call: NA
v_call: TRBV21-1
clone_size: NA
j_call: TRBJ2-4
cdr3_nt: TGTGCCAGCAGCAACCCGGGGGCCAAAAACATTCAGTACTTC
cdr3_aa: CASSNPGAKNIQYF

d_call: TRBD1
v_call: TRBV9
clone_size: NA
j_call: TRBJ2-7
cdr3_nt: TGTGCCAGCAGCGTAGACAGGGGCGAGCAGTACTTC
cdr3_aa: CASSVDRGEQYF

d_call: TRBD1
v_call: TRBV27
clone_size: NA
j_call: TRBJ1-5
cdr3_nt: TGTGCCAGCCGCCGGGACAGTTTGGTCACAAGCAATCAGCCCCAGCATTTT
cdr3_aa: CASRRDSLVTSNQPQHF

d_call: NA
v_call: TRBV5-8
clone_size: NA
j_call: TRBJ2-1
cdr3_nt: TGTGCCAGCAGCTTGCCCTTAGGGGTTGAGCAGTTCTTC
cdr3_aa: CASSLPLGVEQFF

d_call: TRBD1
v_call: TRBV28
clone_size: NA
j_call: TRBJ2-1
cdr3_nt: TGTGCCAGCAGCGAATCGGGACAGGAGTACAATGAGCAGTTCTTC
cdr3_aa: CASSESGQEYNEQFF

d_call: NA
v_call: TRBV18
clone_size: NA
j_call: TRBJ2-4
cdr3_nt: TGTGCCAGCTCACCACAAACAGCCAGAGCCAAAAACATTCAGTACTTC
cdr3_aa: CASSPQTARAKNIQYF

d_call: NA
v_call: TRBV11-2
clone_size: NA
j_call: TRBJ2-5
cdr3_nt: TGTGCCAGCAGCCTCTCGTCAGGGGCATTGGGAGAGACCCAGTACTTC
cdr3_aa: CASSLSSGALGETQYF

d_call: NA
v_call: TRBV7-6
clone_size: NA
j_call: TRBJ2-1
cdr3_nt: TGTGCCAGCAGCTTAGAGGGAGAAGCCTACAATGAGCAGTTCTTC
cdr3_aa: CASSLEGEAYNEQFF

d_call: NA
v_call: TRBV6-1
clone_size: NA
j_call: TRBJ1-1
cdr3_nt: TGTGCCAGCAGTGAAGCGGTGCGGGCGGAAGCTTTCTTT
cdr3_aa: CASSEAVRAEAFF

d_call: NA
v_call: TRBV28
clone_size: NA
j_call: TRBJ2-6
cdr3_nt: TGTGCCAGCAGTTTATTCGTGGGAGACTCTGGGGCCAACGTCCTGACTTTC
cdr3_aa: CASSLFVGDSGANVLTF

d_call: NA
v_call: TRBV14
clone_size: NA
j_call: TRBJ2-1
cdr3_nt: TGTGCCAGCAGCCAAGAAAACAGGGTTAATGATCGGCGGTTCTTC
cdr3_aa: CASSQENRVNDRRFF

d_call: NA
v_call: TRBV9
clone_size: NA
j_call: TRBJ1-3
cdr3_nt: TGTGCCAGCAGCGTAGTTGGCGGGGGCTCTGGAAACACCATATATTTT
cdr3_aa: CASSVVGGGSGNTIYF

d_call: TRBD1
v_call: TRBV2
clone_size: NA
j_call: TRBJ2-1
cdr3_nt: TGTGCCAGCAGTCAGGGGGATGAGCAGTTCTTC
cdr3_aa: CASSQGDEQFF

d_call: NA
v_call: TRBV5-4
clone_size: NA
j_call: TRBJ1-2
cdr3_nt: TGTGCCAGCAGCCGCGGGGACGGTCTATCTGGCTACACCTTC
cdr3_aa: CASSRGDGLSGYTF

d_call: NA
v_call: TRBV27
clone_size: NA
j_call: TRBJ2-6
cdr3_nt: TGTGCCAGCACTTCCTTATCGGGGGCCAACGTCCTGACTTTC
cdr3_aa: CASTSLSGANVLTF

d_call: NA
v_call: TRBV5-1
clone_size: NA
j_call: TRBJ2-2
cdr3_nt: TGCGCCAGCAGCTTGGATGGAGGACTGAACACCGGGGAGCTGTTTTTT
cdr3_aa: CASSLDGGLNTGELFF

d_call: NA
v_call: TRBV19
clone_size: NA
j_call: TRBJ1-5
cdr3_nt: TGTGCCAGTAGTATTCGGAGGGGCAATCAGCCCCAGCATTTT
cdr3_aa: CASSIRRGNQPQHF

d_call: TRBD2
v_call: TRBV19
clone_size: NA
j_call: TRBJ2-7
cdr3_nt: TGTGCCAGTAGTATGGTAGCGGGAGGTGAGCAGTACTTC
cdr3_aa: CASSMVAGGEQYF

d_call: NA
v_call: TRBV7-6
clone_size: NA
j_call: TRBJ1-2
cdr3_nt: TGTGCCAGCAGCTTAGTAGTGGGGGGGGCTAATGGCTACACCTTC
cdr3_aa: CASSLVVGGANGYTF

d_call: NA
v_call: TRBV2
clone_size: once
j_call: TRBJ1-3
cdr3_nt: TGTGCCAGCAGTGCCGGGACACTTCGCTCTGGAAACACCATATATTTT
cdr3_aa: CASSAGTLRSGNTIYF

d_call: TRBD2
v_call: TRBV29-1
clone_size: NA
j_call: TRBJ2-7
cdr3_nt: TGCAGCGTTGATAATAGCGGGAGACTCTACGAGCAGTACTTC
cdr3_aa: CSVDNSGRLYEQYF

d_call: TRBD1
v_call: TRBV11-2
clone_size: NA
j_call: TRBJ1-2
cdr3_nt: TGTGCCAGCAGCCCAAGACAGGGGCGGACCGGCTATGGCTACACCTTC
cdr3_aa: CASSPRQGRTGYGYTF

d_call: NA
v_call: TRBV15
clone_size: NA
j_call: TRBJ1-4
cdr3_nt: TGTGCCACCAGCACCGATAATCAACAGGGTAGAAAACTGTTTTTT
cdr3_aa: CATSTDNQQGRKLFF

d_call: NA
v_call: TRBV27
clone_size: NA
j_call: TRBJ2-7
cdr3_nt: TGTGCCAGCAGTGAAGCTAGCTGGTCCTACGAGCAGTACTTC
cdr3_aa: CASSEASWSYEQYF

d_call: TRBD2
v_call: TRBV2
clone_size: NA
j_call: TRBJ2-7
cdr3_nt: TGTGCCAGCAGTGAGCGGGAGACCTCCTACGAGCAGTACTTC
cdr3_aa: CASSERETSYEQYF

d_call: TRBD1
v_call: TRBV27
clone_size: NA
j_call: TRBJ2-3
cdr3_nt: TGTGCCAGCAGGGACAGGGGGATTACCACAGATACGCAGTATTTT
cdr3_aa: CASRDRGITTDTQYF

d_call: TRBD1
v_call: TRBV15
clone_size: NA
j_call: TRBJ2-2
cdr3_nt: TGTGCCACCAGCAGCAGACAGGGGGTCGGGGAGCTGTTTTTT
cdr3_aa: CATSSRQGVGELFF

d_call: NA
v_call: TRBV30
clone_size: NA
j_call: TRBJ1-2
cdr3_nt: TGTGCCTGGAATCCCGGCGGTGGCTACACCTTC
cdr3_aa: CAWNPGGGYTF

d_call: NA
v_call: TRBV12-5
clone_size: NA
j_call: TRBJ2-3
cdr3_nt: TGTGCTAGTGGGGCCGGGGGCACAGATACGCAGTATTTT
cdr3_aa: CASGAGGTDTQYF